This TCR beta chain appears in the sequencing data of a study of T-cell memory formation after mild COVID-19. TCRdb called the 5' RACE reads again in MiXCR, with one record for every CDR3 protein. In the table there are some 40,000 distinct CDR3 sequences, 6% to 9.5% of which are singletons. This CDR3 contains 14 residues. With 4 bases removed from V and 0 bases from J, the gap between germline ends came to 4 bases. CDR1 and CDR2 from the germline V gene are SGHTA and FQGNSA. The TCR originated in a young man who had mild COVID-19 (a few samples of this study predate the infection). Cell type and time point are not known. The chain carries TRBV7-2 and TRBJ2-6; D uncertain. The sample consisted of PBMCs or a T cell subset sorted from them (not recorded which). CDR3: CASSSHSGANVLTF. CDR3 nucleotide sequence: TGTGCCAGCAGCTCTCACTCTGGGGCCAACGTCCTGACTTTC.